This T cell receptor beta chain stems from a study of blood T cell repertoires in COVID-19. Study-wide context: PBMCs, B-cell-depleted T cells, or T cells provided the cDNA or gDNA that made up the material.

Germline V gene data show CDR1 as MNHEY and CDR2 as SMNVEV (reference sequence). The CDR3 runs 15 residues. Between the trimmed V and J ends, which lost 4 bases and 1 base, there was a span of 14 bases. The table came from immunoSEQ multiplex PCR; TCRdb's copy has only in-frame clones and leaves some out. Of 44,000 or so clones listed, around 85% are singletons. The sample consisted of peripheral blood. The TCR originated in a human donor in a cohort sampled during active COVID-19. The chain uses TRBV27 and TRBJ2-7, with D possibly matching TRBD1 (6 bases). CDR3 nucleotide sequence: TGTGCCAGCAGTTCTCCGGGACATCGATCCTACGAGCAGTACTTC. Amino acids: CASSSPGHRSYEQYF.